A single sample gave rise to the 26 T cell receptor beta chains below, sequenced in a study of identical twins. TCRdb passed the 5' RACE reads through MiXCR, listing each CDR3 protein once. Of some 230,000 distinct CDR3 sequences listed, approximately 7.1% are singletons. These data were likewise used in another study, on T cells expressing NK-cell markers.

Sequences were obtained from CD8+ T cells sorted from blood. These receptors came from a woman between 18 and 30 years old in good health.

J is TRBJ2-1 and V is TRBV4-3; D is possibly TRBD1 (5 bases). V dropped 3 bases and J dropped 7 bases, with 10 bases sitting between them. The germline V gene encodes CDR1 LGHNA and CDR2 YSLEER. CDR3 length: 13 amino acids. CDR3 DNA: TGCGCCAGCAGCCACCAGGGCAGAAATGAGCAGTTCTTC. Its protein is CASSHQGRNEQFF.

This clonotype came up a few times. This chain uses TRBV2 with TRBJ2-1, with 15 bases lining up with TRBD2. After removal of 6 bases from V and 8 bases from J, the junction contained 11 bases not matched to a gene. Germline V gene lookup returns CDR1 SNHLY and CDR2 FYNNEI. CDR3 length equals 17 residues. CDR3 amino acids: CASSDPGTSGGMHEQFF. The CDR3 DNA follows: TGTGCCAGCAGCGACCCCGGGACTAGCGGGGGGATGCATGAGCAGTTCTTC.

At least ten counts were recorded for this clonotype. The chain uses TRBV27 and TRBJ2-3; TRBD1 is a possible D gene (5 bases). The CDR3 has 16 amino acids. V lost 8 bases and J 3 bases, leaving 21 bases between the germline ends. CDR1 is MNHEY, CDR2 SMNVEV, per germline (reference sequence). In nucleotides, the CDR3 is TGTGCCAGCCGGAGCGAAGGGGCCTCGAGGACAGATACGCAGTATTTT. Encoded protein: CASRSEGASRTDTQYF.

This clonotype has a handful of counts. V gene TRBV3-1 combines with J gene TRBJ2-7; D is unclear. V was pared by 4 bases and J by 6 bases, with 13 bases between. The CDR3 is 13 residues long. Germline V gene data show CDR1 as LGHDT and CDR2 as YNNKEL (reference sequence). In DNA, the CDR3 is TGTGCCAGCAGCCCTTTCACGGGCACCGAGCAGTACTTC. Translated, it gives CASSPFTGTEQYF.

There are many counts of this clonotype. CDR3 residues: CASSLFRPGADTQYF. In DNA, the CDR3 is TGTGCCAGCAGTTTATTCCGTCCCGGGGCCGATACGCAGTATTTT. The V gene is TRBV12-3 or TRBV12-4, the J gene TRBJ2-3, with D perhaps being TRBD1 or TRBD2 (5 bases each). Trimming took off 2 bases at V and 6 bases at J, with 15 bases between the two ends. The CDR3 runs 15 residues.

This clonotype was seen many times. The chain is built from TRBV25-1 and TRBJ2-5; D gene ambiguous. This CDR3 has 13 amino acids. Trimming shortened V by 0 bases and J by 5 bases, and 7 bases separated the two germline ends. CDR1 is MGHDK, CDR2 SYGVNS, per germline. Written as DNA, the CDR3 is TGTGCCAGCAGTGAATACGTATGGGAGACCCAGTACTTC. This gives the protein CASSEYVWETQYF.

This chain connects TRBV11-2 to TRBJ2-1; D is undetermined. CDR1 is SGHAT and CDR2 is FQNNGV in the germline V gene. The CDR3 length is 13 residues. The V end was cut by 7 bases, the J end by 5 bases, with 12 bases between. CDR3 in amino acids: CASTGNWDNEQFF. The CDR3, as DNA: TGTGCCAGCACCGGAAACTGGGACAATGAGCAGTTCTTC.

This clonotype was detected ten times or more. The chain uses TRBV12-3 or TRBV12-4 and TRBJ1-1, with D possibly being TRBD1 (5 bases). This CDR3 is 13 amino acids long. Trimming shortened V by 3 bases and J by 3 bases, and 8 bases separated the two germline ends. The CDR3 bases are TGTGCCAGCAGTTTCAGGGCCGACACTGAAGCTTTCTTT. It encodes CASSFRADTEAFF.

The sample holds many counts of this clonotype. The chain combines TRBV2 with TRBJ2-7; 8 bases agree with TRBD1. Germline CDR1 SNHLY, CDR2 FYNNEI. Germline trimming cut 7 bases from V and 3 bases from J; bases unmatched to any gene: 5. The CDR3 runs to 13 residues. The CDR3 DNA is TGTGCCAGCACTGAGACAGGGGTCTACGAGCAGTACTTC. This gives the protein CASTETGVYEQYF.

This clonotype occurred a few times. The chain couples TRBV7-2 to TRBJ2-5, with D perhaps TRBD2 (5 bases). V lost 5 bases to trimming and J lost 4 bases, with 11 bases between them. The CDR3 runs 13 residues. CDR1 is SGHTA and CDR2 is FQGNSA in the germline V gene. The CDR3 loop is CASSPLVIETQYF. CDR3 DNA sequence: TGTGCCAGCAGCCCACTAGTTATAGAGACCCAGTACTTC. Full variable domain (missing parts from reference TRBV7-2 and TRBJ2-5): GAGVSQSPSNKVTEKGKDVELRCDPISGHTALYWYRQSLGQGLEFLIYFQGNSAPDKSGLPSDRFSAERTGGSVSTLTIQRTQQEDSAVYLCASSPLVIETQYFGPGTRLLVL.

The chain couples TRBV7-2 to TRBJ2-5, with 7 bases that match TRBD1. Unmatched junction bases numbered 6, after V lost 3 bases and J lost 5 bases. Germline CDR1 and CDR2: SGHTA and FQGNSA. The CDR3 loop spans 14 amino acids. The CDR3 coding sequence is TGTGCCAGCAGCTTCGCCAGGGGGAGCGAGACCCAGTACTTC. This gives the protein CASSFARGSETQYF.

The chain couples TRBV20-1 to TRBJ2-2; 7 bases align to TRBD1. Per germline, CDR1 DFQATT and CDR2 SNEGSKA (reference sequence). CDR3 length equals 14 residues. After removal of 0 bases from V and 7 bases from J, the junction contained 5 bases not matched to a gene. CDR3 nucleotides: TGCAGTGCTAGAGAAGGGGGCCGGGTCGGGGAGCTGTTTTTT. It codes for CSAREGGRVGELFF.

Ten or more counts support this clonotype. The rearrangement links TRBV6-5 to TRBJ2-1, with TRBD1 matching over 7 bases. CDR1 MNHEY and CDR2 SVGAGI come from the germline V gene. V trimming: 2 bases; J trimming: 10 bases; junction bases outside the gene matches: 11. CDR3 length equals 15 residues. The CDR3 region is CASSYGDSGYSEQFF. DNA for the CDR3: TGTGCCAGCAGTTACGGGGACAGTGGATATTCGGAGCAGTTCTTC.

This clonotype has only a few counts. The genes are TRBV30 and TRBJ2-5, with D possibly matching TRBD2 (5 bases). This CDR3 has 14 amino acids. Germline V gene data show CDR1 as GTSNPN and CDR2 as SVGIG (reference sequence). V was clipped by 3 bases and J by 2 bases, with 13 bases between them. In DNA form, the CDR3 reads TGTGCCTGGAGGGCCTTAGCGTTTCAAGAGACCCAGTACTTC. Protein sequence: CAWRALAFQETQYF.

This clonotype has a count of ten or more. This chain uses TRBV3-1 with TRBJ1-2; D gene ambiguous. Trimming shortened V by 1 base and J by 3 bases, and 9 bases separated the two germline ends. The CDR3 is 14 amino acids. Per germline, CDR1 LGHDT and CDR2 YNNKEL (reference sequence). Here the CDR3 reads CASSQVAEYYGYTF. The CDR3 region has the DNA TGTGCCAGCAGCCAAGTCGCAGAATACTATGGCTACACCTTC.

This sequence joins TRBV7-9 and TRBJ2-3; the D gene is possibly TRBD1 (5 bases). This CDR3 comprises 17 residues. V lost 5 bases to trimming and J lost 2 bases, with 20 bases between them. The germline CDR1 and CDR2 sequences are SEHNR and FQNEAQ (reference sequence). Here the CDR3 DNA reads TGTGCCAGCAGCACCCTTTTCGCAGGGCCTTACACAGATACGCAGTATTTT. Amino acids: CASSTLFAGPYTDTQYF.

This clonotype was seen only a few times. The chain carries TRBV12-5 and TRBJ1-5; D gene unclear. The CDR3 spans 19 residues. V was cut by 2 bases and J by 0 bases, with 20 bases left in between. From germline, CDR1 is LGHNT and CDR2 FRNRAP. The CDR3 sequence: CASGLSTGFWRGSNQPQHF. CDR3 in DNA: TGTGCTAGTGGTTTGTCCACCGGGTTTTGGAGAGGTAGCAATCAGCCCCAGCATTTT.

This clonotype was detected many times. This chain connects TRBV20-1 to TRBJ2-1, with 7 bases fitting TRBD1. Germline values: CDR1 DFQATT, CDR2 SNEGSKA (reference sequence). Trimming at V came to 7 bases and at J to 10 bases, leaving 4 bases not matched to a gene. This CDR3 contains 10 residues. The CDR3 DNA reads TGCAGTGTACAGGGGATAGAGCAGTTCTTC. Amino acid sequence: CSVQGIEQFF.

This clonotype has a handful of counts. The chain uses TRBV6-2 or TRBV6-3 and TRBJ2-3; no definite D call. The CDR3 runs 13 residues. Germline CDR1 reads MNHEY; CDR2 reads SVGEGT. V was cut by 0 bases and J by 6 bases, with 7 bases left in between. CDR3 loop: CASSYSERDTQYF. For the CDR3, the DNA is TGTGCCAGCAGTTACTCGGAACGGGATACGCAGTATTTT.

The table lists this clonotype with many counts. CDR3 region: CASSLVGLEGGEQFF. In nucleotides, the CDR3 is TGTGCCAGCAGCCTCGTGGGACTAGAAGGTGGAGAGCAGTTCTTC. This sequence joins TRBV12-3 or TRBV12-4 and TRBJ2-1, with TRBD2 identical over 8 bases. Unmatched junction bases numbered 14, after V lost 6 bases and J lost 10 bases. The CDR3 loop spans 15 amino acids.

This clonotype was observed many times. This chain connects TRBV12-3 or TRBV12-4 to TRBJ2-4; 8 bases line up with TRBD1. CDR3 length: 13 amino acids. V dropped 6 bases and J dropped 7; count of bases not matched to a gene: 5. CDR3: CASSHTGGNIQYF. The CDR3 DNA reads as TGTGCCAGCAGCCATACAGGGGGGAACATTCAGTACTTC.

V and J are TRBV4-3 and TRBJ2-5, with D possibly matching TRBD2 (5 bases). V was shortened by 1 base and J by 9 bases, with 15 bases between the two germline ends. This CDR3 is built from 14 residues. Germline loops: CDR1 LGHNA, CDR2 YSLEER. This chain's CDR3 is CASSQGSEAGAQYF. The CDR3 coding sequence is TGCGCCAGCAGCCAAGGAAGTGAAGCCGGGGCCCAGTACTTC.

As concerns this clonotype: As the CDR3 is not closed by the conserved phenylalanine or tryptophan, this likely results from a read error. This sequence joins TRBV29-1 and TRBJ1-1, with a tentative D call TRBD1 (5 bases). Germline CDR1 is SQVTM and CDR2 is ANQGSEA. V was shortened by 7 bases and J by 4 bases, with 10 bases between the two germline ends. This CDR3 is built from 11 residues. The CDR3 DNA is TGCAGCGCGGGGGGGGGCACTGAAGCTTTCATT. This gives the protein CSAGGGTEAFI.

This clonotype was found many times. The chain carries TRBV9 and TRBJ2-7; D may correspond to TRBD1 or TRBD2 (5 bases each). In germline, CDR1 is SGDLS, CDR2 YYNGEE. The CDR3 loop spans 13 amino acids. V lost 8 bases and J 4 bases, leaving 16 bases between the germline ends. DNA of the CDR3: TGTGCCAGTAGCCCGGGGCTGCCATACGAGCAGTACTTC. Translated: CASSPGLPYEQYF. The variable domain in full, with the rest retrieved from reference TRBV9 and TRBJ2-7, is DSGVTQTPKHLITATGQRVTLRCSPRSGDLSVYWYQQSLDQGLQFLIQYYNGEERAKGNILERFSAQQFPDLHSELNLSSLELGDSALYFCASSPGLPYEQYFGPGTRLTVT.

Many counts were recorded for this clonotype. The CDR3 sequence: CASWRAGSYSDEKLFF. In DNA, the CDR3 is TGTGCCAGCTGGAGGGCAGGGTCTTATAGCGATGAAAAACTGTTTTTT. V gene TRBV6-1 combines with J gene TRBJ1-4, with a possible D match to TRBD1 (5 bases). Between the trimmed V and J ends, which lost 8 bases and 6 bases, there was a span of 22 bases. Germline lookup yields CDR1 MNHNS and CDR2 SASEGT. The CDR3 is 16 residues long.

This sequence joins TRBV6-2 or TRBV6-3 and TRBJ1-5, with D tentatively TRBD1 (6 bases). The CDR3 consists of 13 residues. Trimming removed 4 bases at V and 7 bases at J, with 11 bases between. The germline gives CDR1 MNHEY, CDR2 SVGEGT. CDR3 sequence: CASSSLGGQPQHF. The CDR3 region has the DNA TGTGCCAGCAGTTCGTTAGGGGGACAGCCCCAGCATTTT.